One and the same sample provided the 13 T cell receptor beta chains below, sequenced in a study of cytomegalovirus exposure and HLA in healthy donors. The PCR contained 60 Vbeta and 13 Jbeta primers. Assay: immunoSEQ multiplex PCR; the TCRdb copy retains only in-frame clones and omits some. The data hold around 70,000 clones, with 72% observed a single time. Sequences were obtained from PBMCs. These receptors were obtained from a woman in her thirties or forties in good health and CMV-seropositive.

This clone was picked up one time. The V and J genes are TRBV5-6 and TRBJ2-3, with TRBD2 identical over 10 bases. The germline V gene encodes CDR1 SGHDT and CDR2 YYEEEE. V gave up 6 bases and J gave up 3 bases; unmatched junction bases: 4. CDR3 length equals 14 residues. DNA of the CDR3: TGTGCCAGCAACTTAGCGGGGGGAACAGATACGCAGTATTTT. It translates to CASNLAGGTDTQYF.

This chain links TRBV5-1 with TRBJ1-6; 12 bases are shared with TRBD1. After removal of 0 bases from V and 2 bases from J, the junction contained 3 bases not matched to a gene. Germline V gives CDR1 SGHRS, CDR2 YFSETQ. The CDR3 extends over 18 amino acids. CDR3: CASSLEGQGAAYNSPLHF. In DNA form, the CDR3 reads TGCGCCAGCAGCTTGGAGGGACAGGGGGCGGCCTATAATTCACCCCTCCACTTT.

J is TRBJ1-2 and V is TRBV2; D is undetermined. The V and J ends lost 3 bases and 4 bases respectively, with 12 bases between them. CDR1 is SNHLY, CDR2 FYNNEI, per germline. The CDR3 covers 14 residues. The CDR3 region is CASSDTVRIYGYTF. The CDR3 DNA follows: TGTGCCAGCAGTGATACAGTGCGCATCTATGGCTACACCTTC.

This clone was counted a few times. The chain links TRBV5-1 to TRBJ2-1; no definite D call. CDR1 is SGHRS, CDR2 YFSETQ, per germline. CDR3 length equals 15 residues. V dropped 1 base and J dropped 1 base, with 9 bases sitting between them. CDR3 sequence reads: CASSLLSYSYNEQFF. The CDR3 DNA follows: TGCGCCAGCAGCTTGTTGTCGTATTCCTACAATGAGCAGTTCTTC.

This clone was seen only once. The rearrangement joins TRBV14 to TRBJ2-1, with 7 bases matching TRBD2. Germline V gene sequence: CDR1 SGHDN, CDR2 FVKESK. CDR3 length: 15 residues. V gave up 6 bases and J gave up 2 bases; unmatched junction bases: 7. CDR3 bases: TGTGCCAGCAGTCTCTGGGGGGGTACCTACAATGAGCAGTTCTTC. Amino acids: CASSLWGGTYNEQFF. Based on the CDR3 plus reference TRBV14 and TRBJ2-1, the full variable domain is EAGVTQFPSHSVIEKGQTVTLRCDPISGHDNLYWYRRVMGKEIKFLLHFVKESKQDESGMPNNRFLAERTGGTYSTLKVQPAELEDSGVYFCASSLWGGTYNEQFFGPGTRLTVL.

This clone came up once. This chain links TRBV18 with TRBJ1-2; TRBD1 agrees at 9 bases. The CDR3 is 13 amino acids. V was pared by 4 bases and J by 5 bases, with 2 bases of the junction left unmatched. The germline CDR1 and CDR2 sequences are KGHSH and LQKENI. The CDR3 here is CASSHGQGYGYTF. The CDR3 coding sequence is TGTGCCAGCTCACACGGACAGGGGTATGGCTACACCTTC. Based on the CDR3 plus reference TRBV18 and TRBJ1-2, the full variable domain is NAGVMQNPRHLVRRRGQEARLRCSPMKGHSHVYWYRQLPEEGLKFMVYLQKENIIDESGMPKERFSAEFPKEGPSILRIQQVVRGDSAAYFCASSHGQGYGYTFGSGTRLTVV.

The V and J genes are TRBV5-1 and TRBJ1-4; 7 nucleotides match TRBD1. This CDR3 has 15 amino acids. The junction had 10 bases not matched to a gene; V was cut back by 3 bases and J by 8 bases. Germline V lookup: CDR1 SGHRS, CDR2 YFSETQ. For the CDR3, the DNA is TGCGCCAGCAGCTGGACCGGGACAGAACGGGAAAAACTGTTTTTT. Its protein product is CASSWTGTEREKLFF.

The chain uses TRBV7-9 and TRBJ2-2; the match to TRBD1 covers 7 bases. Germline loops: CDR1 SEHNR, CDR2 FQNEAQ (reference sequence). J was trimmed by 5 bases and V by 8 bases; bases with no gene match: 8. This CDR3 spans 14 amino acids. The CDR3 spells CASSGGKRTGELFF. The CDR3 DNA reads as TGTGCCAGCTCAGGGGGAAAGCGGACCGGGGAGCTGTTTTTT.

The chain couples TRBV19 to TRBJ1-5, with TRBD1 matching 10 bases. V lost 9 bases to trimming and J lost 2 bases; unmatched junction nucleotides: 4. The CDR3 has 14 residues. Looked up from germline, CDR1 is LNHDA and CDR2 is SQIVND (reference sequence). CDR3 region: CASAGTGGNQPQHF. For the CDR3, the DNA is TGTGCCAGCGCCGGGACAGGGGGCAATCAGCCCCAGCATTTT.

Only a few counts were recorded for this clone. CDR3 sequence reads: CASSLGFYGSSGNTIYF. As DNA, the CDR3 is TGTGCCAGCAGCTTAGGTTTTTACGGGAGCTCTGGAAACACCATATATTTT. The chain uses TRBV7-9 and TRBJ1-3; D is uncertain. Germline V gene lookup returns CDR1 SEHNR and CDR2 FQNEAQ (reference sequence). Trimming removed 1 base from V and 0 bases from J, with 13 bases in between. This CDR3 contains 17 residues.

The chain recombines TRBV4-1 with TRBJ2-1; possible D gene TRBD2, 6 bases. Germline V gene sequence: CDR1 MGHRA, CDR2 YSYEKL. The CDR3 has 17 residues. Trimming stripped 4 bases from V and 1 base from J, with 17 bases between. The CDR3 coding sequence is TGCGCCAGCAGCCCGATTCGACTAGTCAGGTCCTACAATGAGCAGTTCTTC. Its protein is CASSPIRLVRSYNEQFF.

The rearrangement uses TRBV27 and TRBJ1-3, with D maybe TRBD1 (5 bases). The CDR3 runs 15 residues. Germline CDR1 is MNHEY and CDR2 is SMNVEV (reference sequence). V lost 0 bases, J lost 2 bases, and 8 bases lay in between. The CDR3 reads CASSLSGGTGNTIYF. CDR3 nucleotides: TGTGCCAGCAGTTTATCCGGGGGAACTGGAAACACCATATATTTT.

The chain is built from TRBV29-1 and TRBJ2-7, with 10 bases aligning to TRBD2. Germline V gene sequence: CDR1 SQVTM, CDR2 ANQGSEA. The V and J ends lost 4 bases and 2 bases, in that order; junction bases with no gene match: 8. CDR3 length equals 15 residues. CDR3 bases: TGCAGCGTTGCCCCAACTAGCGGGGTTACCTACGAGCAGTACTTC. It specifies CSVAPTSGVTYEQYF.